The rows below give T cell receptor beta chains drawn from one sample of a study of cytomegalovirus exposure and HLA in healthy donors. Assay: immunoSEQ multiplex PCR; the TCRdb copy retains only in-frame clones and omits some. Seen here are 100,000 to 150,000 clones, 88% observed once, and the top ten hold approximately 1.5%. What was sequenced was PBMCs. These receptors came from a man younger than 45 in good health and CMV-seronegative. CDR3s include the opening cysteine and the closing phenylalanine or tryptophan. D genes are given only for firm matches. Clone size is stated in some rows and not others, as once, few, many or a class when expanded.

cdr3_length: 15
v_call: TRBV5-1
clone_size: NA
j_call: TRBJ2-7
d_call: TRBD2
cdr3_nt: TGCGCCAGCAGCCTAGGACTAGCGGGTGCCTACGAGCAGTACTTC
cdr3_aa: CASSLGLAGAYEQYF

cdr3_length: 17
v_call: TRBV7-2
clone_size: once
j_call: TRBJ1-5
d_call: NA
cdr3_nt: TGTGCCAGCAGCTCGGATCCTAGCCCCTATAGCAATCAGCCCCAGCATTTT
cdr3_aa: CASSSDPSPYSNQPQHF

cdr3_length: 13
v_call: TRBV5-1
clone_size: few
j_call: TRBJ1-3
d_call: NA
cdr3_nt: TGCGCCAGCAGCCCGGGCTCTGGAAACACCATATATTTT
cdr3_aa: CASSPGSGNTIYF

cdr3_length: 15
v_call: TRBV18
clone_size: NA
j_call: TRBJ1-4
d_call: NA
cdr3_nt: TGTGCCAGCTCACCACCTTCACAGGGAGGGGAAAAACTGTTTTTT
cdr3_aa: CASSPPSQGGEKLFF

cdr3_length: 14
v_call: TRBV6-5
clone_size: NA
j_call: TRBJ2-7
d_call: TRBD2
cdr3_nt: TGTGCCAGCAGTCTATCCGGGACTAGCTACGAGCAGTACTTC
cdr3_aa: CASSLSGTSYEQYF

cdr3_length: 15
v_call: TRBV2
clone_size: NA
j_call: TRBJ1-1
d_call: NA
cdr3_nt: TGTGCCAGCAGTGAATTTCTACCGAAGAACACTGAAGCTTTCTTT
cdr3_aa: CASSEFLPKNTEAFF

cdr3_length: 13
v_call: TRBV6-5
clone_size: NA
j_call: TRBJ2-7
d_call: TRBD1
cdr3_nt: TGTGCCAGCAGTGCGACAGGGGTTGACGAGCAGTACTTC
cdr3_aa: CASSATGVDEQYF

cdr3_length: 13
v_call: TRBV27
clone_size: NA
j_call: TRBJ1-5
d_call: TRBD1
cdr3_nt: TGTGCCAGCAGAGGGACAGACAATCAGCCCCAGCATTTT
cdr3_aa: CASRGTDNQPQHF

cdr3_length: 14
v_call: TRBV6-1
clone_size: NA
j_call: TRBJ2-7
d_call: TRBD2
cdr3_nt: TGTGCCAGCAGTTCCCCGGGACTAGGGAACGAGCAGTACTTC
cdr3_aa: CASSSPGLGNEQYF

cdr3_length: 11
v_call: TRBV20-1
clone_size: NA
j_call: TRBJ2-7
d_call: NA
cdr3_nt: TGCAGTGCAAAGGGGTCCTACGAGCAGTACTTC
cdr3_aa: CSAKGSYEQYF

cdr3_length: 14
v_call: TRBV10-3
clone_size: once
j_call: TRBJ1-1
d_call: NA
cdr3_nt: TGTGCCATCAGTGGGGCAGGGTCGGGCACTGAAGCTTTCTTT
cdr3_aa: CAISGAGSGTEAFF

cdr3_length: 14
v_call: TRBV11-2
clone_size: NA
j_call: TRBJ2-7
d_call: NA
cdr3_nt: TGTGCCAGCAGCTTAATCCAGGGTGGGTACGAGCAGTACTTC
cdr3_aa: CASSLIQGGYEQYF

cdr3_length: 14
v_call: TRBV29-1
clone_size: NA
j_call: TRBJ2-6
d_call: NA
cdr3_nt: TGCAGCGCCAAACAGGGTGCTGGGGCCAACGTCCTGACTTTC
cdr3_aa: CSAKQGAGANVLTF

cdr3_length: 15
v_call: TRBV7-3
clone_size: NA
j_call: TRBJ2-3
d_call: TRBD2
cdr3_nt: TGTGCCAGCAGCTTACTCGGGACTAGCTCAGATACGCAGTATTTT
cdr3_aa: CASSLLGTSSDTQYF

cdr3_length: 15
v_call: TRBV6-4
clone_size: many
j_call: TRBJ1-5
d_call: NA
cdr3_nt: TGTGCCAGCAGTGCGGCGGCAGGGGAAATGTTCCCCCAGCATTTT
cdr3_aa: CASSAAAGEMFPQHF

cdr3_length: 16
v_call: TRBV15
clone_size: NA
j_call: TRBJ1-2
d_call: NA
cdr3_nt: TGTGCCACCAGCAGAGATCTCGGCCCTAAGGGGGATGGCTACACCTTC
cdr3_aa: CATSRDLGPKGDGYTF

cdr3_length: 12
v_call: TRBV30
clone_size: NA
j_call: TRBJ2-1
d_call: TRBD2
cdr3_nt: TGTGCCTGGACTAGCGGGAGGGGTGAGCAGTTCTTC
cdr3_aa: CAWTSGRGEQFF

cdr3_length: 16
v_call: TRBV6-6
clone_size: NA
j_call: TRBJ2-1
d_call: NA
cdr3_nt: TGTGCCAGCAGACCTTGGGCAGGAAGCTCCTACAATGAGCAGTTCTTC
cdr3_aa: CASRPWAGSSYNEQFF

cdr3_length: 15
v_call: TRBV27
clone_size: NA
j_call: TRBJ2-1
d_call: TRBD2
cdr3_nt: TGTGCCAGCAGTTCGACTAGCGGGAGGTACAATGAGCAGTTCTTC
cdr3_aa: CASSSTSGRYNEQFF

cdr3_length: 15
v_call: TRBV19
clone_size: NA
j_call: TRBJ2-5
d_call: NA
cdr3_nt: TGTGCCAGTAGTCTTTACTCGGGAGTGGGAGAGACCCAGTACTTC
cdr3_aa: CASSLYSGVGETQYF

cdr3_length: 14
v_call: TRBV6-1
clone_size: NA
j_call: TRBJ2-7
d_call: TRBD1
cdr3_nt: TGTGCCAGCAGTGTCCCCCGGGACAGGGGCGAGCAGTACTTC
cdr3_aa: CASSVPRDRGEQYF

cdr3_length: 14
v_call: TRBV27
clone_size: NA
j_call: TRBJ2-3
d_call: NA
cdr3_nt: TGTGCCAGCAGTTTATCAGGGGGCACAGATACGCAGTATTTT
cdr3_aa: CASSLSGGTDTQYF

cdr3_length: 14
v_call: TRBV12-2
clone_size: NA
j_call: TRBJ2-7
d_call: NA
cdr3_nt: TGTGCAAGTCGCTTAAGTTCCGGGATTACCGAGCAGTACTTC
cdr3_aa: CASRLSSGITEQYF

cdr3_length: 15
v_call: TRBV5-6
clone_size: NA
j_call: TRBJ1-4
d_call: TRBD1
cdr3_nt: TGTGCCAGCAGCCCCACCAGGGACAGGGATGAAAAACTGTTTTTT
cdr3_aa: CASSPTRDRDEKLFF

cdr3_length: 14
v_call: TRBV7-2
clone_size: once
j_call: TRBJ1-4
d_call: NA
cdr3_nt: TGTGCCAGCAGCTTACGGGGGGCAGGGGAAAAACTGTTTTTT
cdr3_aa: CASSLRGAGEKLFF

cdr3_length: 14
v_call: TRBV7-2
clone_size: NA
j_call: TRBJ2-2
d_call: NA
cdr3_nt: TGTGCCAGCAGCTTGGGGAGCAACACCGGGGAGCTGTTTTTT
cdr3_aa: CASSLGSNTGELFF

cdr3_length: 16
v_call: TRBV7-7
clone_size: NA
j_call: TRBJ2-2
d_call: NA
cdr3_nt: TGTGCCAGCAGCTTCACTACTAGGGCCGACACCGGGGAGCTGTTTTTT
cdr3_aa: CASSFTTRADTGELFF

cdr3_length: 16
v_call: TRBV6-5
clone_size: NA
j_call: TRBJ1-6
d_call: NA
cdr3_nt: TGTGCCAGCAGTTACTCGCGGAGCTCCTATAATTCACCCCTCCACTTT
cdr3_aa: CASSYSRSSYNSPLHF

cdr3_length: 12
v_call: TRBV9
clone_size: once
j_call: TRBJ1-1
d_call: NA
cdr3_nt: TGTGCCAGCAGCGTAAACGACTTGGAAGCTTTCTTT
cdr3_aa: CASSVNDLEAFF

cdr3_length: 13
v_call: TRBV18
clone_size: NA
j_call: TRBJ1-2
d_call: TRBD1
cdr3_nt: TGTGCCAGCTCACCGTCGACGGACAGGGGCTACACCTTC
cdr3_aa: CASSPSTDRGYTF

cdr3_length: 18
v_call: TRBV5-6
clone_size: once
j_call: TRBJ2-5
d_call: TRBD2
cdr3_nt: TGTGCCAGCACCGTCATTCGGAGCGGGAGGGCCGTCGGTAAGACCCAGTACTTC
cdr3_aa: CASTVIRSGRAVGKTQYF

cdr3_length: 15
v_call: TRBV11-3
clone_size: NA
j_call: TRBJ2-2
d_call: NA
cdr3_nt: TGTGCCAGCAGTCCACGACCGGGAGCCACCGGGGAGCTGTTTTTT
cdr3_aa: CASSPRPGATGELFF

cdr3_length: 13
v_call: TRBV11-3
clone_size: NA
j_call: TRBJ1-1
d_call: NA
cdr3_nt: TGTGCCAGCAGCTTACGACAGAACACTGAAGCTTTCTTT
cdr3_aa: CASSLRQNTEAFF

cdr3_length: 15
v_call: TRBV6-5
clone_size: NA
j_call: TRBJ1-3
d_call: NA
cdr3_nt: TGTGCCAGCAGCCCTTCCCAGGGCTCTGGAAACACCATATATTTT
cdr3_aa: CASSPSQGSGNTIYF

cdr3_length: 14
v_call: TRBV5-1
clone_size: NA
j_call: TRBJ1-5
d_call: TRBD1
cdr3_nt: TGCGCCAGCAGGCTAGGGGGCCTGAATCAGCCCCAGCATTTT
cdr3_aa: CASRLGGLNQPQHF

cdr3_length: 14
v_call: TRBV5-6
clone_size: NA
j_call: TRBJ2-7
d_call: NA
cdr3_nt: TGTGCCAGCAGCTTGGGCAGGGCCCGCTACGAGCAGTACTTC
cdr3_aa: CASSLGRARYEQYF

cdr3_length: 15
v_call: TRBV30
clone_size: NA
j_call: TRBJ2-3
d_call: TRBD2
cdr3_nt: TGTGCCTGGAGTGCACTAGCGGACTTCACAGATACGCAGTATTTT
cdr3_aa: CAWSALADFTDTQYF

cdr3_length: 16
v_call: TRBV5-1
clone_size: NA
j_call: TRBJ2-1
d_call: TRBD1
cdr3_nt: TGCGCCAGCAGCTTGATCCCAACAGGGGGCTACAATGAGCAGTTCTTC
cdr3_aa: CASSLIPTGGYNEQFF

cdr3_length: 16
v_call: TRBV4-1
clone_size: NA
j_call: TRBJ2-7
d_call: TRBD2
cdr3_nt: TGCGCCAGCAGCCAAGACCTGACTAGCGGGAGCAACGAGCAGTACTTC
cdr3_aa: CASSQDLTSGSNEQYF

cdr3_length: 12
v_call: TRBV15
clone_size: NA
j_call: TRBJ1-4
d_call: NA
cdr3_nt: TGTGCCACCAGCGCCGGGGGTGAAAAACTGTTTTTT
cdr3_aa: CATSAGGEKLFF

cdr3_length: 14
v_call: TRBV5-1
clone_size: NA
j_call: TRBJ1-2
d_call: TRBD1
cdr3_nt: TGCGCCAGCAGCCCGCGGGACAGGGTCTATGGCTACACCTTC
cdr3_aa: CASSPRDRVYGYTF

cdr3_length: 16
v_call: TRBV30
clone_size: NA
j_call: TRBJ2-3
d_call: NA
cdr3_nt: TGTGCCTGGAGTATCGGAGCGAACCGGGGCACAGATACGCAGTATTTT
cdr3_aa: CAWSIGANRGTDTQYF

cdr3_length: 14
v_call: TRBV2
clone_size: NA
j_call: TRBJ2-7
d_call: TRBD2
cdr3_nt: TGTGCCAGCAGATTTAGCGGGGGGGCCTACGAGCAGTACTTC
cdr3_aa: CASRFSGGAYEQYF

cdr3_length: 14
v_call: TRBV7-2
clone_size: NA
j_call: TRBJ1-5
d_call: NA
cdr3_nt: TGTGCCAGCACCCCCTTAAGCTATGGTCAGCCCCAGCATTTT
cdr3_aa: CASTPLSYGQPQHF

cdr3_length: 12
v_call: TRBV5-4
clone_size: NA
j_call: TRBJ1-1
d_call: TRBD1
cdr3_nt: TGTGCCAGCAGCCCAGACAGGGGTGAAGCTTTCTTT
cdr3_aa: CASSPDRGEAFF

cdr3_length: 14
v_call: TRBV29-1
clone_size: NA
j_call: TRBJ2-3
d_call: TRBD2
cdr3_nt: TGCAGCGCGGTGCTAGCGGGAGTGGTTCATACGCAGTATTTT
cdr3_aa: CSAVLAGVVHTQYF

cdr3_length: 12
v_call: TRBV18
clone_size: NA
j_call: TRBJ2-2
d_call: TRBD2
cdr3_nt: TGTGCCAGCCACTCTAGCGGCGGGGAGCTGTTTTTT
cdr3_aa: CASHSSGGELFF

cdr3_length: 15
v_call: TRBV4-1
clone_size: NA
j_call: TRBJ2-7
d_call: NA
cdr3_nt: TGCGCCAGCAGCCAAGAGCGCAGGGGCACCTACGAGCAGTACTTC
cdr3_aa: CASSQERRGTYEQYF

cdr3_length: 13
v_call: TRBV9
clone_size: NA
j_call: TRBJ1-3
d_call: NA
cdr3_nt: TGTGCCAGCACCACGACGGGAAAAAACACCATATATTTT
cdr3_aa: CASTTTGKNTIYF

cdr3_length: 15
v_call: TRBV6-5
clone_size: NA
j_call: TRBJ2-7
d_call: TRBD1
cdr3_nt: TGTGCCAGCAGTTCCTCCGGGACAGGGAGGTACGAGCAGTACTTC
cdr3_aa: CASSSSGTGRYEQYF

cdr3_length: 14
v_call: TRBV30
clone_size: NA
j_call: TRBJ2-3
d_call: NA
cdr3_nt: TGTGCCTGGAGTGGTGGGGCCCTTATTCGTACGCAGTATTTT
cdr3_aa: CAWSGGALIRTQYF

cdr3_length: 14
v_call: TRBV9
clone_size: once
j_call: TRBJ1-1
d_call: TRBD1
cdr3_nt: TGTGCCAGCAGCATGGACAGGTCGAACACTGAAGCTTTCTTT
cdr3_aa: CASSMDRSNTEAFF

cdr3_length: 17
v_call: TRBV4-3
clone_size: once
j_call: TRBJ2-1
d_call: NA
cdr3_nt: TGCGCCAGCAGCCAAGTTCCAGGGGGGCCTTCCTACAATGAGCAGTTCTTC
cdr3_aa: CASSQVPGGPSYNEQFF

cdr3_length: 15
v_call: TRBV30
clone_size: few
j_call: TRBJ1-5
d_call: NA
cdr3_nt: TGTGCCTGGAGTAAGGCGGCGTTGAGTAGCCAGCCCCAGCATTTT
cdr3_aa: CAWSKAALSSQPQHF

cdr3_length: 16
v_call: TRBV5-4
clone_size: NA
j_call: TRBJ2-2
d_call: NA
cdr3_nt: TGTGCCAGCAGCTTGGGTCGGCCTAGCCGTCCCGGGGAGCTGTTTTTT
cdr3_aa: CASSLGRPSRPGELFF

cdr3_length: 15
v_call: TRBV5-1
clone_size: once
j_call: TRBJ1-5
d_call: NA
cdr3_nt: TGCGCCAGCAGCAGCGGAGAGAGCGGAAATCAGCCCCAGCATTTT
cdr3_aa: CASSSGESGNQPQHF

cdr3_length: 16
v_call: TRBV11-2
clone_size: once
j_call: TRBJ2-1
d_call: TRBD2
cdr3_nt: TGTGCCAGCAGCTTCCGGACTAGCGGGAGTCATAATGAGCAGTTCTTC
cdr3_aa: CASSFRTSGSHNEQFF

cdr3_length: 14
v_call: TRBV5-6
clone_size: NA
j_call: TRBJ1-5
d_call: NA
cdr3_nt: TGTGCCAGCAGCTTAAGACAGGGCAATCAGCCCCAGCATTTT
cdr3_aa: CASSLRQGNQPQHF

cdr3_length: 13
v_call: TRBV7-9
clone_size: NA
j_call: TRBJ2-1
d_call: NA
cdr3_nt: TGTGCCAGCAGCTCCGCTGGTCAGAATGAGCAGTTCTTC
cdr3_aa: CASSSAGQNEQFF